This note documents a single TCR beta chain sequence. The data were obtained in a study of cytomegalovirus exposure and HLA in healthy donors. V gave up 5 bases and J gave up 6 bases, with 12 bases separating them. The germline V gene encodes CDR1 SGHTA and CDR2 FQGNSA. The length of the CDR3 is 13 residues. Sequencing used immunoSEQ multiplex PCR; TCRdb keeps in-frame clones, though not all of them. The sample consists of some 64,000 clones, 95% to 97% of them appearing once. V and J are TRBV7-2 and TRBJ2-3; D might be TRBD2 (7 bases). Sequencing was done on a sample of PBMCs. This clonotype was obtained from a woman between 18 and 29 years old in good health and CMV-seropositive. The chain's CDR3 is CASSRGARDTQYF. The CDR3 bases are TGTGCCAGCAGCCGGGGGGCCCGGGATACGCAGTATTTT. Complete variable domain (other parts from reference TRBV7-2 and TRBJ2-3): GAGVSQSPSNKVTEKGKDVELRCDPISGHTALYWYRQSLGQGLEFLIYFQGNSAPDKSGLPSDRFSAERTGGSVSTLTIQRTQQEDSAVYLCASSRGARDTQYFGPGTRLTVL.